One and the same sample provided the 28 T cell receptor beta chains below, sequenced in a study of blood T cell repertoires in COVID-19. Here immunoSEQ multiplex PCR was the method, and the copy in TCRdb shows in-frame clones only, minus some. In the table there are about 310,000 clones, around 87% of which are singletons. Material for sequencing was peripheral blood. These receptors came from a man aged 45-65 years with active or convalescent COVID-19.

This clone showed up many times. In nucleotides, the CDR3 is TGTGCCAGCAGCTTAGACGGGGGGCCGCAGAATGAGCAGTTCTTC. Amino acids: CASSLDGGPQNEQFF. The chain employs TRBV7-2 and TRBJ2-1, with a tentative D call TRBD2 (7 bases). Trimming took 1 base from V and 7 from J, leaving 14 bases between them. This CDR3 has 15 residues. Per the germline V gene, CDR1 is SGHTA and CDR2 is FQGNSA. The full variable domain, with the rest looked up from reference TRBV7-2 and TRBJ2-1, is GAGVSQSPSNKVTEKGKDVELRCDPISGHTALYWYRQSLGQGLEFLIYFQGNSAPDKSGLPSDRFSAERTGGSVSTLTIQRTQQEDSAVYLCASSLDGGPQNEQFFGPGTRLTVL.

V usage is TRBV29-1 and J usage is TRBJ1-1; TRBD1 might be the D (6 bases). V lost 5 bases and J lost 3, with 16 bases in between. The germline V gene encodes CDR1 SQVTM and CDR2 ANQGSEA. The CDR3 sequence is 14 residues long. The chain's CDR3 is CSVKGGAVDTEAFF. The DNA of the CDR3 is TGCAGCGTTAAGGGGGGGGCTGTTGACACTGAAGCTTTCTTT.

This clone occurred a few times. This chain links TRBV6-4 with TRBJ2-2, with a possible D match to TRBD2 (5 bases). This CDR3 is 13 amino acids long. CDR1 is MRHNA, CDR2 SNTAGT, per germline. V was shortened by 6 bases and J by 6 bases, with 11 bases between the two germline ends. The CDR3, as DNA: TGTGCCAGCAGCCTCGACGGGGCCGGGGAGCTGTTTTTT. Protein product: CASSLDGAGELFF.

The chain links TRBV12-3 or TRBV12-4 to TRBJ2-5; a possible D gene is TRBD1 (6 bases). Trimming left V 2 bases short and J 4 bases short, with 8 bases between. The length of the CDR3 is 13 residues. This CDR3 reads CASSLRDTETQYF. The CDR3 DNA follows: TGTGCCAGCAGTTTACGGGACACAGAGACCCAGTACTTC.

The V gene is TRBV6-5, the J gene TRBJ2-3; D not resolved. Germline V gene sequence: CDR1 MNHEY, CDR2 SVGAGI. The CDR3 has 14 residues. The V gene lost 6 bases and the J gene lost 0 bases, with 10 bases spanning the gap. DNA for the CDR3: TGTGCCAGCAGCTCCTACTCTAGCACAGATACGCAGTATTTT. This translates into CASSSYSSTDTQYF.

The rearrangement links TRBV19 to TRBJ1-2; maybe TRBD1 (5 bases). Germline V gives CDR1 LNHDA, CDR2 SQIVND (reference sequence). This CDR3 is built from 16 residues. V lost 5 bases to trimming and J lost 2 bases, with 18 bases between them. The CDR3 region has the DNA TGTGCCAGTAGTGAAGACAGCTACGGGCTAAACTATGGCTACACCTTC. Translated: CASSEDSYGLNYGYTF.

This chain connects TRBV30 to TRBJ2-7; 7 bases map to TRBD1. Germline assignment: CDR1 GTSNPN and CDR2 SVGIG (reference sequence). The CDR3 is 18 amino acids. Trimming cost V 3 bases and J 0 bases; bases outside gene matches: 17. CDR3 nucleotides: TGTGCCTGGAGCCAGACAGGGTCTTGGCCCCAAGACTCCTACGAGCAGTACTTC. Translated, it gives CAWSQTGSWPQDSYEQYF.

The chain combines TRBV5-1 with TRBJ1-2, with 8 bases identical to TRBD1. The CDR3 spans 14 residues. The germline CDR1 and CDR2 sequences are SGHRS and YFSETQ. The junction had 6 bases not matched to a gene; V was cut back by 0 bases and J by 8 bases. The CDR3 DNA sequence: TGCGCCAGCAGCTTGGCTGGACAGGGTTCGGGCTACACCTTC. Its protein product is CASSLAGQGSGYTF.

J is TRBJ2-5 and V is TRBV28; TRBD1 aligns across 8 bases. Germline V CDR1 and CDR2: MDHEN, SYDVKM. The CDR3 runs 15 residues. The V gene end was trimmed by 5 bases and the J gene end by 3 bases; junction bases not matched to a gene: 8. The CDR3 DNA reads TGTGCCAGCAGTCGGAACAGGGGGAAGGAAGAGACCCAGTACTTC. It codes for CASSRNRGKEETQYF.

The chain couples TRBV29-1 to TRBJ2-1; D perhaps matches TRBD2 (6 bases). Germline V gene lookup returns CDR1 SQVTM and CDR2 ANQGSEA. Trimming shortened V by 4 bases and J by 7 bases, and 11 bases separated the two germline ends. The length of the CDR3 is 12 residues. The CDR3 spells CSVVGRGNEQFF. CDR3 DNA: TGCAGCGTTGTGGGTCGGGGGAATGAGCAGTTCTTC.

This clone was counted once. The CDR3 region is CASSLDFQGRAFF. CDR3 sequence (DNA): TGTGCCAGCAGCTTAGATTTTCAGGGCAGAGCTTTCTTT. This rearrangement joins TRBV7-2 to TRBJ1-1; the D gene is possibly TRBD1 (5 bases). The germline CDR1 and CDR2 sequences are SGHTA and FQGNSA. The ends were cut back, 1 base at V and 10 bases at J, with 13 bases in the middle. The CDR3 runs 13 residues. Full variable domain (missing parts from reference TRBV7-2 and TRBJ1-1): GAGVSQSPSNKVTEKGKDVELRCDPISGHTALYWYRQSLGQGLEFLIYFQGNSAPDKSGLPSDRFSAERTGGSVSTLTIQRTQQEDSAVYLCASSLDFQGRAFFGQGTRLTVV.

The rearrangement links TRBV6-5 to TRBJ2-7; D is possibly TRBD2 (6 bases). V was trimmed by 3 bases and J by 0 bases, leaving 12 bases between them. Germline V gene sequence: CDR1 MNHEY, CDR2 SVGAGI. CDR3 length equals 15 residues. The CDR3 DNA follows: TGTGCCAGCAGTTATGCCCAGGGAGGCTCCTACGAGCAGTACTTC. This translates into CASSYAQGGSYEQYF.

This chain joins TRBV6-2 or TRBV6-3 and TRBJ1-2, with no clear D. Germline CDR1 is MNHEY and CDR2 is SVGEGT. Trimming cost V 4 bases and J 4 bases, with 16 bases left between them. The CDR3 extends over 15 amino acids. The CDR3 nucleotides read TGTGCCAGCAGTTCTCTCCCGATAGGCGGCTATGGCTACACCTTC. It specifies CASSSLPIGGYGYTF.

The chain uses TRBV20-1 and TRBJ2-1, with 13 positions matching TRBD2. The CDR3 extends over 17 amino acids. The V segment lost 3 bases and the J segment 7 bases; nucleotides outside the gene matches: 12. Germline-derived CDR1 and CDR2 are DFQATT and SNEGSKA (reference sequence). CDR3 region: CSASYTGLAGYENEQFF. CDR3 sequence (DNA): TGCAGTGCTAGTTATACGGGACTAGCGGGATACGAGAATGAGCAGTTCTTC.

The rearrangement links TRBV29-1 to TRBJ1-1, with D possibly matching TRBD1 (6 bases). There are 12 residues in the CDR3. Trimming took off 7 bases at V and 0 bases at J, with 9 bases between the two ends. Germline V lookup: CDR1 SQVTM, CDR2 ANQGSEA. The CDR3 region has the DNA TGCAGCGGACAGGAGATGAACACTGAAGCTTTCTTT. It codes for CSGQEMNTEAFF.

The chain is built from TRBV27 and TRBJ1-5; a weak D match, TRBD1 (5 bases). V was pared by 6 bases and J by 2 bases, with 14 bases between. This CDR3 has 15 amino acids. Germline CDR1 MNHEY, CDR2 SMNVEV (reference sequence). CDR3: CASRPAGGGNQPQHF. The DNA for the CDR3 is TGTGCCAGCAGGCCCGCCGGGGGGGGCAATCAGCCCCAGCATTTT.

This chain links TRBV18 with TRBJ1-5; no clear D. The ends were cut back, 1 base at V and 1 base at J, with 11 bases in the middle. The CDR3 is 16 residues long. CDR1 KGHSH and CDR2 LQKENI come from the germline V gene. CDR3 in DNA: TGTGCCAGCTCACCACTGAGGGTTGGAAGCAATCAGCCCCAGCATTTT. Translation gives CASSPLRVGSNQPQHF.

CDR3 residues: CATSAGNGGWETQYF. The CDR3 DNA reads as TGTGCCACCAGTGCTGGTAACGGGGGATGGGAGACCCAGTACTTC. J is TRBJ2-5 and V is TRBV15; maybe TRBD2 (6 bases). V lost 6 bases, J lost 5 bases, and 19 bases lay in between. The CDR3 covers 15 residues. Per germline, CDR1 LNHNV and CDR2 YYDKDF (reference sequence).

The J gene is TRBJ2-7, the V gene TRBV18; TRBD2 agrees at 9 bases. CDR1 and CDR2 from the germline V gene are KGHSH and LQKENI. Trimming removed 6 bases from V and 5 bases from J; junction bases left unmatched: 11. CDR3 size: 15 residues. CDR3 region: CASSRPGTSINEQYF. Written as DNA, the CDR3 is TGTGCCAGCTCCCGGCCGGGGACTAGCATCAACGAGCAGTACTTC. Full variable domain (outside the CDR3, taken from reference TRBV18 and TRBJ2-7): NAGVMQNPRHLVRRRGQEARLRCSPMKGHSHVYWYRQLPEEGLKFMVYLQKENIIDESGMPKERFSAEFPKEGPSILRIQQVVRGDSAAYFCASSRPGTSINEQYFGPGTRLTVT.

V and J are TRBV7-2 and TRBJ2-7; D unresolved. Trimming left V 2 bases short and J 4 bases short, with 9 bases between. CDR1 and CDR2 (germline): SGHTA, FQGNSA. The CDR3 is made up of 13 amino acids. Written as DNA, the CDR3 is TGTGCCAGCAGCTTATCGGTTCGATACGAGCAGTACTTC. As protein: CASSLSVRYEQYF.

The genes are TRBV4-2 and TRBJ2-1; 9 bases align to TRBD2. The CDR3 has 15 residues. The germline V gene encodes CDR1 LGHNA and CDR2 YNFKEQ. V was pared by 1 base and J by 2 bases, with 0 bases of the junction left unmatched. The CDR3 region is CASSQGLAAYNEQFF. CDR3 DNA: TGTGCCAGCAGCCAAGGACTAGCGGCCTACAATGAGCAGTTCTTC.

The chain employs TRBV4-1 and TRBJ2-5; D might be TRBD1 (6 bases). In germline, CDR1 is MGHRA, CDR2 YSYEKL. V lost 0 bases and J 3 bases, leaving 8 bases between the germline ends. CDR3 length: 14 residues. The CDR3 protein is CASSQEGAEETQYF. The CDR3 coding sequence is TGCGCCAGCAGCCAAGAGGGGGCTGAAGAGACCCAGTACTTC.

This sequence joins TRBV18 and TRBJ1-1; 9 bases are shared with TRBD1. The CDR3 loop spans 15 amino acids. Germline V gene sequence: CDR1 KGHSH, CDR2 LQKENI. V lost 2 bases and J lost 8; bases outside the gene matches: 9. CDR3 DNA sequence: TGTGCCAGCTCACCAGAGGAGGTTGGGACAGGGGAAGCTTTCTTT. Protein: CASSPEEVGTGEAFF.

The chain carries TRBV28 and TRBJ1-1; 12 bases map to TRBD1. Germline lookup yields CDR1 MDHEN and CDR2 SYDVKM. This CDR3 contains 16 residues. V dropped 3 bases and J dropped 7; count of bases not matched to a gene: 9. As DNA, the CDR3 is TGTGCCAGCAGTTTCCCCGGGACAGGGGGCTCGGGTGAAGCTTTCTTT. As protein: CASSFPGTGGSGEAFF.

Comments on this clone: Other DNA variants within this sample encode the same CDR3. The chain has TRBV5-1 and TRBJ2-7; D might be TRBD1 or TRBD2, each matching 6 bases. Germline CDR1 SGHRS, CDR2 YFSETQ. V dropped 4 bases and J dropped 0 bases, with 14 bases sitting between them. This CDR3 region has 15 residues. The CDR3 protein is CASSLGGGVSYEQYF. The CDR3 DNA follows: TGCGCCAGCAGCCTGGGGGGCGGAGTCTCCTACGAGCAGTACTTC.

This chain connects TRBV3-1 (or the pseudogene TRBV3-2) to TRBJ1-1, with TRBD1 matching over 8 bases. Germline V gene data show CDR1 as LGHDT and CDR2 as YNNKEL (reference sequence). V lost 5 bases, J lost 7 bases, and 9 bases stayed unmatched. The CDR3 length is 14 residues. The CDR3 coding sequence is TGTGCCAGCAGCAAACACCAGGGGGCTGGTGAAGCTTTCTTT. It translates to CASSKHQGAGEAFF.

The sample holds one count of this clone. In DNA, the CDR3 is TGTGCCAGCTCCCTGACTAGCGGGAGGGCTTACAATGAGCAGTTCTTC. It specifies CASSLTSGRAYNEQFF. The gene calls are TRBV18 and TRBJ2-1; 14 bases line up with TRBD2. The V segment lost 6 bases and the J segment 4 bases; nucleotides outside the gene matches: 5. Per the germline V gene, CDR1 is KGHSH and CDR2 is LQKENI. The CDR3 consists of 16 residues.

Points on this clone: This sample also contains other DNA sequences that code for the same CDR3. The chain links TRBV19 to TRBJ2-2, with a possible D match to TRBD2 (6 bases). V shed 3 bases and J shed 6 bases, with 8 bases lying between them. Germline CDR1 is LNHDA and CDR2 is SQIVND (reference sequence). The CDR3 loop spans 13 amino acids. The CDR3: CASSISGAGELFF. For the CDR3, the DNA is TGTGCCAGTAGTATTTCGGGGGCCGGGGAGCTGTTTTTT.